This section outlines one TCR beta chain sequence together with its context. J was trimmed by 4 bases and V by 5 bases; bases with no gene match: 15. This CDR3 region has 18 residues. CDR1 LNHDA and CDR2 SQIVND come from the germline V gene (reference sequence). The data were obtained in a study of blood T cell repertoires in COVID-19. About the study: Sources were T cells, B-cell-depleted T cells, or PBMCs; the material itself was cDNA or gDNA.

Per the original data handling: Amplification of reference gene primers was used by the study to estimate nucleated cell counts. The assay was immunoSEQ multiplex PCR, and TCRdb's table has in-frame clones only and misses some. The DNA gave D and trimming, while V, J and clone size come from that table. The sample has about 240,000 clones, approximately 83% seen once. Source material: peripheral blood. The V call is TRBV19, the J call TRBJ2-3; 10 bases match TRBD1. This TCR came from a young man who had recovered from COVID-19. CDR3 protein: CASSATKTGGAGADTQYF. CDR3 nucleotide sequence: TGTGCCAGTAGTGCCACCAAGACAGGGGGCGCGGGGGCAGATACGCAGTATTTT.